These 6 T cell receptor beta chains were all obtained from the same sample, sequenced in a study of T-cell memory formation after mild COVID-19. Via MiXCR, TCRdb re-called the 5' RACE reads, giving one row per CDR3 protein. The sample yields about 400,000 distinct CDR3 sequences, 23% seen once. The sequenced sample was PBMCs or a T cell subset sorted from them (not recorded which). The receptors here all came from an adult woman who had mild COVID-19 (a few samples of this study predate the infection). Cell type and time point are not known.

This clonotype was seen a few times. This chain's CDR3 is CASSLSSIAEAFF. DNA of the CDR3: TGTGCCAGCAGCTTGAGCAGTATTGCTGAAGCTTTCTTT. V and J are TRBV7-2 and TRBJ1-1; no clear D. The CDR3 is 13 residues long. The germline gives CDR1 SGHTA, CDR2 FQGNSA. Trimming took off 3 bases at V and 6 bases at J, with 11 bases between the two ends.

This clonotype was seen a few times. V usage is TRBV29-1 and J usage is TRBJ2-2, with 7 nucleotides matching TRBD1. The CDR3 length is 13 residues. The junction had 1 base not matched to a gene; V was cut back by 3 bases and J by 3 bases. The germline CDR1 and CDR2 sequences are SQVTM and ANQGSEA. The CDR3 spells CSVDRGYTGELFF. The CDR3 bases are TGCAGCGTTGACAGGGGGTACACCGGGGAGCTGTTTTTT.

There are a few counts of this clonotype. The chain combines TRBV6-2 or TRBV6-3 with TRBJ2-3; D is perhaps TRBD2 (6 bases). This CDR3 region has 16 residues. The germline V and J ends were trimmed by 2 bases and 5 bases, with 17 bases remaining between them. The V gene's germline CDR1 is MNHEY and CDR2 SVGEGT. Written as DNA, the CDR3 is TGTGCCAGCAGTTACGGACGGGGGTCCGTCGGAGATACGCAGTATTTT. Translation: CASSYGRGSVGDTQYF.

This clonotype turned up a few times. The chain combines TRBV7-2 with TRBJ2-1, with 15 bases identical to TRBD2. Unmatched junction bases numbered 10, after V lost 6 bases and J lost 4 bases. CDR3 length: 18 residues. Germline lookup yields CDR1 SGHTA and CDR2 FQGNSA. CDR3 DNA sequence: TGTGCCAGCAGTGGGACTAGCGGGAGGTCCGAAGGGTACAATGAGCAGTTCTTC. Its protein product is CASSGTSGRSEGYNEQFF.

The V and J genes are TRBV7-8 and TRBJ1-2, with TRBD1 matching over 9 bases. CDR1 and CDR2 from the germline V gene are SGHVS and FQNEAQ. Losses at the gene ends were 3 bases for V and 3 bases for J; bases not matched to a gene: 5. The CDR3 consists of 15 residues. The CDR3 is CASSLGQGSHYGYTF. The CDR3 region has the DNA TGTGCCAGCAGCTTGGGACAGGGTAGTCACTATGGCTACACCTTC.

The V and J genes are TRBV15 and TRBJ2-2; the D call may be TRBD1 or TRBD2 (5 bases each). V lost 0 bases and J 7 bases, leaving 12 bases between the germline ends. The CDR3 totals 15 residues. Germline V lookup: CDR1 LNHNV, CDR2 YYDKDF (reference sequence). DNA for the CDR3: TGTGCCACCAGCAGAGAGTCGAGGGGTGGCGGGGAGCTGTTTTTT. Residues: CATSRESRGGGELFF.